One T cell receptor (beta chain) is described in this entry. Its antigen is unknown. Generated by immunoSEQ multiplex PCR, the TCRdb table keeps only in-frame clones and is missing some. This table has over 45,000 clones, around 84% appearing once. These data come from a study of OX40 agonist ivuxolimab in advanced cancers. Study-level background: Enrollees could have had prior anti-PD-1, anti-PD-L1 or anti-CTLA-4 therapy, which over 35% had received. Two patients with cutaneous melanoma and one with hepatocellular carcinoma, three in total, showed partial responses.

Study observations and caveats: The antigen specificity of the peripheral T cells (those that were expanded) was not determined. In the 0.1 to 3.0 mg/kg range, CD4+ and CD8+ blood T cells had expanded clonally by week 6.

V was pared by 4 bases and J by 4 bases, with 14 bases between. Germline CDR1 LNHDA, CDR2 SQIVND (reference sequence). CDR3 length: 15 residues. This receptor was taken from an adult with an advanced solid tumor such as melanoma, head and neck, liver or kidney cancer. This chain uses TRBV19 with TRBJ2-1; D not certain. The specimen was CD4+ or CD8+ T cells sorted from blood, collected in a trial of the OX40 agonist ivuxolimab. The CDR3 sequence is CASSKFQKMYNEQFF. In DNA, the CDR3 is TGTGCCAGTAGTAAGTTTCAGAAAATGTACAATGAGCAGTTCTTC.